Described below is a single TCR beta chain sequence and its context. Preparing the TCRbeta library involved the use of unique molecular identifiers. Using its own MiXCR run on the PCR reads, TCRdb lists one record per CDR3 protein. The table records approximately 340,000 distinct CDR3 sequences, over 9% of them present only once. This sample stems from a study of T-cell reconstitution after alpha-beta-depleted transplantation in children. The CDR3 loop spans 15 amino acids. Germline CDR1 is LNHDA and CDR2 is SQIVND (reference sequence). V gave up 1 base and J gave up 0 bases, with 10 bases separating them.

This chain connects TRBV19 to TRBJ2-7, with D perhaps TRBD1 (6 bases). The TCR comes from a human donor who donated a stem cell graft to a child with acute lymphoblastic leukemia. This sample comprised PBMCs from the stem cell graft donor, obtained from the stem cell graft. This CDR3 is CASSIGRGFSYEQYF. CDR3 bases: TGTGCCAGTAGTATAGGCAGGGGTTTCTCCTACGAGCAGTACTTC. Full variable domain (outside the CDR3, taken from reference TRBV19 and TRBJ2-7): DGGITQSPKYLFRKEGQNVTLSCEQNLNHDAMYWYRQDPGQGLRLIYYSQIVNDFQKGDIAEGYSVSREKKESFPLTVTSAQKNPTAFYLCASSIGRGFSYEQYFGPGTRLTVT.